A selection of T cell receptor beta chains follows, all from one sample in a study of blood T cell repertoires in COVID-19. Assay used: immunoSEQ multiplex PCR; TCRdb lists only in-frame clones, some missing. The data hold over 400,000 clones, with 70% to 90% observed a single time. Sequencing was done on a sample of peripheral blood. The receptors were sampled from a human donor in a cohort sampled during active COVID-19. Each CDR3 is given with its conserved first and last residue. The D gene is left open where the match is weak. A row's size may be missing; if present it is once, few, many or a size class.

CDR3aa | CDR3nt | abundance | d_gene | j_gene | v_gene | len
CSAQQAARDGYTF | TGCAGCGCCCAGCAGGCCGCGAGGGATGGCTACACCTTC | . | . | TRBJ1-2 | TRBV29-1 | 13
CASSVQDRVSYTEAFF | TGTGCCAGCAGCGTCCAAGACAGGGTATCGTACACTGAAGCTTTCTTT | once | . | TRBJ1-1 | TRBV12-1 | 16
CASCYRVNEKLFF | TGTGCCTCCTGCTACAGGGTAAATGAAAAACTGTTTTTT | . | . | TRBJ1-4 | TRBV12-3/TRBV12-4 | 13
CSAGGLNTEAFF | TGCAGCGCAGGGGGCTTGAACACTGAAGCTTTCTTT | . | TRBD1 | TRBJ1-1 | TRBV29-1 | 12
CSVEGPVNEQFF | TGCAGCGTTGAGGGGCCGGTAAATGAGCAGTTCTTC | . | . | TRBJ2-1 | TRBV29-1 | 12
CASRGTGHQPQHF | TGTGCCAGCAGAGGGACAGGACATCAGCCCCAGCATTTT | . | TRBD1 | TRBJ1-5 | TRBV2 | 13
CASSLKGLPSGANVLTF | TGCGCCAGCAGCTTAAAGGGACTGCCCTCTGGGGCCAACGTCCTGACTTTC | . | . | TRBJ2-6 | TRBV5-1 | 17
CAWSVGTGPEKLFF | TGTGCCTGGAGTGTAGGTACAGGGCCTGAAAAACTGTTTTTT | . | . | TRBJ1-4 | TRBV30 | 14
CASSVERSTTYGYTF | TGTGCCAGCAGCGTAGAAAGGTCCACTACTTATGGCTACACCTTC | . | . | TRBJ1-2 | TRBV9 | 15
CASLRAGIYGYTF | TGTGCCAGCCTCCGGGCGGGAATCTATGGCTACACCTTC | few | . | TRBJ1-2 | TRBV7-2 | 13
CASSPSGSTDTQYF | TGTGCCAGCAGCCCGAGCGGTAGCACAGATACGCAGTATTTT | . | . | TRBJ2-3 | TRBV6-5 | 14
CASSLAEYSYNEQFF | TGTGCCAGCAGCTTAGCGGAGTACTCCTACAATGAGCAGTTCTTC | . | . | TRBJ2-1 | TRBV7-8 | 15
CASSLSGPYEQYF | TGTGCCAGCAGCTTGAGCGGACCCTACGAGCAGTACTTC | few | . | TRBJ2-7 | TRBV5-6 | 13
CAWSVSGGFGNTIYF | TGTGCCTGGAGTGTATCGGGAGGGTTTGGAAACACCATATATTTT | . | . | TRBJ1-3 | TRBV30 | 15
CASSSTHSSGANVLTF | TGTGCCAGTAGTAGCACACACAGCTCTGGGGCCAACGTCCTGACTTTC | . | . | TRBJ2-6 | TRBV19 | 16
CASSQGLAGSYEQYF | TGCGCCAGCAGCCAGGGACTAGCGGGGAGCTACGAGCAGTACTTC | . | TRBD2 | TRBJ2-7 | TRBV4-1 | 15
CALSPLSGMNYGYTF | TGTGCCTTGTCACCTCTCTCCGGGATGAACTATGGCTACACCTTC | . | . | TRBJ1-2 | TRBV30 | 15
CASTLRQGSYNEQFF | TGTGCCAGCACATTACGACAGGGGTCCTACAATGAGCAGTTCTTC | . | TRBD1 | TRBJ2-1 | TRBV11-1 | 15
CASSDPRNSAGSLYEQYF | TGTGCCAGCAGTGACCCAAGGAATTCAGCGGGATCCCTCTACGAGCAGTACTTC | . | TRBD2 | TRBJ2-7 | TRBV6-1 | 18
CASSQNSFFDEQYF | TGCGCCAGCAGTCAAAACAGCTTTTTCGACGAGCAGTACTTC | once | . | TRBJ2-7 | TRBV23-1 | 14
CASSLGPPAADTQYF | TGCGCCAGCAGCTTGGGACCTCCGGCGGCAGATACGCAGTATTTT | . | . | TRBJ2-3 | TRBV5-1 | 15
CASSPSGGGETQYF | TGTGCCAGCAGCCCTAGCGGAGGGGGAGAGACCCAGTACTTC | . | . | TRBJ2-5 | TRBV7-9 | 14